Included here is one T cell receptor (beta chain) sequence, with context. The antigen is undetermined. The data were obtained in a study of cytomegalovirus exposure and HLA in healthy donors. Study-wide background: Early released data comprised 80 million to 100 million unique TCRs from HLA-typed donors. General observations from the study: In terms of immune exposure information, only CMV serostatus was available.

Trimming took 5 bases from V and 4 from J, leaving 17 bases between them. CDR1 LNHDA and CDR2 SQIVND come from the germline V gene (reference sequence). CDR3 length: 15 residues. The PCR was carried out with 60 Vbeta primers and 13 Jbeta primers. Original data processing: A later analysis tallied 80 million to 100 million unique TCR beta chains, about 11 million of them shared. Using immunoSEQ multiplex PCR, the repertoire was profiled, and TCRdb retains in-frame clones only, with some absent. From that table come the V and J calls and clone size; the DNA was used to work out D and trimming. The table has over 150,000 clones, roughly 80% seen once; the top ten hold about 2.3%.

Source material: PBMCs. The clonotype was recovered from a male donor in good health and CMV-seronegative. V usage is TRBV19 and J usage is TRBJ2-5, with D perhaps matching TRBD2 (5 bases). As DNA, the CDR3 is TGTGCCAGTAGTTCGGTCCGGGGATCAGGAGAGACCCAGTACTTC. Encoded protein: CASSSVRGSGETQYF.